The TCR beta chain described here comes from a study of regulatory T cells in long-lasting Graves disease. Study-wide points: The persistent group shared 2,741 public clonotypes, more than the approximately 970 shared by new patients.

Noted time point: newly diagnosed GD, antithyroid drugs for less than 3 months. From RNA extracted from PBMCs, the TCR library was made. This clonotype was recorded many times. Its antigen is undetermined. Through Arm-PCR of CDR3 regions and iRepertoire HTBI primers, TCR beta libraries were built. TCRdb used MiXCR to reprocess the multiplex PCR reads, holding one entry per CDR3 protein. The profile shows approximately 470,000 distinct CDR3 sequences, around 15% of them singletons. The junction had 6 bases not matched to a gene; V was cut back by 5 bases and J by 0 bases. Germline-derived CDR1 and CDR2 are MDHEN and SYDVKM. The CDR3 extends over 15 amino acids. These data were likewise used in another study, on T cells in Graves' hyperthyroidism and ophthalmopathy. That study reports: Exclusion of patients followed from uncontrolled infection, other autoimmune disease, pregnancy or lactation.

The source material was peripheral blood mononuclear cells (PBMCs), sampled at new diagnosis, from a patient treated with antithyroid drugs. The TCR was taken from a man aged 40-49 years with Graves disease. The chain links TRBV28 to TRBJ1-1; 7 nucleotides agree with TRBD1. In DNA form, the CDR3 reads TGTGCCAGCAGTCCAGCAGGGGGATTGAACACTGAAGCTTTCTTT. Its translation is CASSPAGGLNTEAFF.